Listed here is a single T cell receptor (beta chain). Its target is unknown. V trimming: 0 bases; J trimming: 8 bases; junction bases outside the gene matches: 5. The CDR3 length is 16 residues. From germline, CDR1 is SGHDT and CDR2 YYEEEE. This sample is part of a study of somatic mutations in cytotoxic T cells in rheumatoid arthritis. As for the study in general: Including V beta1+ cells that were sequenced for TCRB, some T-cell populations stained with V beta antibodies were flow-sorted at nearly 100% purity.

Recruitment of healthy controls drew on blood donors, who had a median age of around 56 years (range about 21-70) and were 50% to 55% female. Researchers isolated CD4+ and CD8+ cells by positive magnetic bead selection and then checked their purity by flow cytometry. Study-wide points: Which antigens the expanded CD8+ clones targeted was unknown.

Using immunoSEQ multiplex PCR, the repertoire was profiled, and TCRdb retains in-frame clones only, with some absent. The table has about 12,000 clones, roughly four fifths seen once. The rearrangement links TRBV5-6 to TRBJ2-1, with 13 nucleotides matching TRBD2. The origin of this receptor is an older woman in good health. The sample taken for sequencing was CD8+ T cells sorted from blood. The CDR3 reads CASSLATGLAGYEQFF. The DNA of the CDR3 is TGTGCCAGCAGCTTGGCAACGGGACTAGCGGGGTATGAGCAGTTCTTC.